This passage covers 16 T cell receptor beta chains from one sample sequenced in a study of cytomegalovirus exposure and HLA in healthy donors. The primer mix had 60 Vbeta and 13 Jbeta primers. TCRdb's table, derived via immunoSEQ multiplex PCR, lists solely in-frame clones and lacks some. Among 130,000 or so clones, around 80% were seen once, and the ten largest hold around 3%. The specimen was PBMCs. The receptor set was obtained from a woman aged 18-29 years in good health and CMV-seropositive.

CDR3 loop: CASTFPVGGTYEQYF. As DNA, the CDR3 is TGTGCCAGCACTTTCCCAGTTGGGGGGACCTACGAGCAGTACTTC. This sequence joins TRBV28 and TRBJ2-7; a weak D match, TRBD2 (6 bases). V lost 7 bases to trimming and J lost 2 bases, with 18 bases between them. The CDR3 has 15 amino acids. Germline CDR1 and CDR2: MDHEN and SYDVKM.

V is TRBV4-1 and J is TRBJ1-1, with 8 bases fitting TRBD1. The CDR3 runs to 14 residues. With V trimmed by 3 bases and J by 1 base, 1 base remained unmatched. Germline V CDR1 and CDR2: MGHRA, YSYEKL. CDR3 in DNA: TGCGCCAGCAGCCACGGACAGGGGAACACTGAAGCTTTCTTT. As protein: CASSHGQGNTEAFF.

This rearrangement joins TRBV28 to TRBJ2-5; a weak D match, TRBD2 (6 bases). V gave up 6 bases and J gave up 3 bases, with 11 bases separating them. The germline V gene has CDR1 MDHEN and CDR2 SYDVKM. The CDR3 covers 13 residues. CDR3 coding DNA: TGTGCCAGCAGCCACCGGGGGAAAGAGACCCAGTACTTC. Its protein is CASSHRGKETQYF.

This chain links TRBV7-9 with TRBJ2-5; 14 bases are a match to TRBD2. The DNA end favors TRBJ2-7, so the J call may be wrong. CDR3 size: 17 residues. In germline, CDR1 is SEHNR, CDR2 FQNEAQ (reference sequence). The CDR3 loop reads CASSPKGLAGDFYEQYF. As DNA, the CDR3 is TGTGCCAGCAGCCCGAAGGGACTAGCGGGGGACTTCTACGAGCAGTACTTC.

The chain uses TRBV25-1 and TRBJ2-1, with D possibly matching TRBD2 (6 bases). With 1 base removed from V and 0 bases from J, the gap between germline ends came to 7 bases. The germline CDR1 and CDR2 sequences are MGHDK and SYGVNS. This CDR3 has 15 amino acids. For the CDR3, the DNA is TGTGCCAGCAGTGAATCCGGGAGCTCCTACAATGAGCAGTTCTTC. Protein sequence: CASSESGSSYNEQFF.

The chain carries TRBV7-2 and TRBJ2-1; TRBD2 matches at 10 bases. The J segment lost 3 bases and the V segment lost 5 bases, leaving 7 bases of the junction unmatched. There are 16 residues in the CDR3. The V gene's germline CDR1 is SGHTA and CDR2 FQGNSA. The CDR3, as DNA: TGTGCCAGCAGCCGTAGCGGGGGGACTCTCTACAATGAGCAGTTCTTC. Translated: CASSRSGGTLYNEQFF.

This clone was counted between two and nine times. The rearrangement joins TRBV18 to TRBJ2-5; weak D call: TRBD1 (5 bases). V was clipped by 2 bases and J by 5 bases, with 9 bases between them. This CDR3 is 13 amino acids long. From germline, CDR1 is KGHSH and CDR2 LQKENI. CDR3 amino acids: CASSPAAGETQYF. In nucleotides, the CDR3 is TGTGCCAGCTCACCAGCTGCAGGGGAGACCCAGTACTTC.

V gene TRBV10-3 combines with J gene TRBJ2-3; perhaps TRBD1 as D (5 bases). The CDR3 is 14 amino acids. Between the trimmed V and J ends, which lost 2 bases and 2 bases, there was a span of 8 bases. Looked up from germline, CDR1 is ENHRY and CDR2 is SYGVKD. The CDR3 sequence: CAISEKTDTDTQYF. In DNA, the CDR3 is TGTGCCATCAGTGAGAAGACAGACACAGATACGCAGTATTTT.

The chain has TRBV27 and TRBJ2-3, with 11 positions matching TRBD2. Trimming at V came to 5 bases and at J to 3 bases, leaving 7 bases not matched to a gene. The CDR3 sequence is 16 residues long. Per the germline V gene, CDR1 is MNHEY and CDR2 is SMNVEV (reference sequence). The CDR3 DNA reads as TGTGCCAGCAGTCCGTTGACTAGCGGGGTGACAGATACGCAGTATTTT. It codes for CASSPLTSGVTDTQYF.

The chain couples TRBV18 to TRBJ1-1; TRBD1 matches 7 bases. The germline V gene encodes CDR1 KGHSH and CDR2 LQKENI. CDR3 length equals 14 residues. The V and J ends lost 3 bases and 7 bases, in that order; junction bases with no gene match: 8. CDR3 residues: CASSPRDSRNEAFF. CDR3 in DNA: TGTGCCAGCTCACCGAGGGACAGCCGTAATGAAGCTTTCTTT.

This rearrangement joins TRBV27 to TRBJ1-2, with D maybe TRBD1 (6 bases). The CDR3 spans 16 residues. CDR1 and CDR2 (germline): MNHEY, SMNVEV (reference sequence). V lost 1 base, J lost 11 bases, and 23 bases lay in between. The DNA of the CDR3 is TGTGCCAGCAGTTTATACCCCCAAGGGGGTCCTCAGGGTTACACCTTC. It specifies CASSLYPQGGPQGYTF.

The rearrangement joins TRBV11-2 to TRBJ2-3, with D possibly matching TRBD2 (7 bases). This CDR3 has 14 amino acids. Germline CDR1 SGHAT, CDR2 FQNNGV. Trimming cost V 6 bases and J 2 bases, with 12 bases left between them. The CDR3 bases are TGTGCCAGCAGAGGGGGGGAGTTCACAGATACGCAGTATTTT. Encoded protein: CASRGGEFTDTQYF.

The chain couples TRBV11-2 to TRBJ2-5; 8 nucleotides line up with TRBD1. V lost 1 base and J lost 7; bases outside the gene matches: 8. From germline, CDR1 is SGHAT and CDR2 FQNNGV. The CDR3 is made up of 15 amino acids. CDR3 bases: TGTGCCAGCAGCTTAGGGGGTTCGGGACAGGTGACCCAGTACTTC. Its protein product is CASSLGGSGQVTQYF.

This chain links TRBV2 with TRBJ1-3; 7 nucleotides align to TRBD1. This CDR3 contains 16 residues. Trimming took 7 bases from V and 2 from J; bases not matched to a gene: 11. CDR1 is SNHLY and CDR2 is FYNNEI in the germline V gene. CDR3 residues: CASTLLGRGAGNTIYF. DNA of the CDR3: TGTGCCAGCACCCTACTAGGCAGGGGGGCTGGAAACACCATATATTTT.

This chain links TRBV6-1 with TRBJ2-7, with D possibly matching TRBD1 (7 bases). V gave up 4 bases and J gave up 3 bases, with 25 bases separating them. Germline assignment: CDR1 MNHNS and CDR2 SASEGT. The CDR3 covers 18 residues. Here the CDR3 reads CASSGGYRGQRVYYEQYF. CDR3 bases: TGTGCCAGCAGTGGAGGGTACAGGGGACAGCGGGTGTACTACGAGCAGTACTTC.

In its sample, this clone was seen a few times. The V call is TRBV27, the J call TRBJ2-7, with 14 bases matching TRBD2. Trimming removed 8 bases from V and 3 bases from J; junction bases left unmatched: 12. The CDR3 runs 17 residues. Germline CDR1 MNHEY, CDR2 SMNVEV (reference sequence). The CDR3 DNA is TGTGCCAGCCCTCTCGGACTAGCGGGGGGTCCTTTCTACGAGCAGTACTTC. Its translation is CASPLGLAGGPFYEQYF.